This T cell receptor beta chain is from a study of blood T cell repertoires in COVID-19. V lost 7 bases to trimming and J lost 7 bases; unmatched junction nucleotides: 4. Germline V CDR1 and CDR2: ENHRY, SYGVKD. The CDR3 is made up of 14 amino acids. Sequencing was performed with immunoSEQ multiplex PCR; in TCRdb, only in-frame clones are kept and a portion is missing. In the table there are about 230,000 clones, approximately 84% of which are singletons. Sequencing used peripheral blood. The chain is built from TRBV10-3 and TRBJ2-1, with 13 bases that match TRBD2. This TCR came from a man aged 50 to 60 with COVID-19, enrolled during active disease. The CDR3 reads CAITVLAGGNEQFF. CDR3 nucleotides: TGTGCCATCACCGTACTAGCGGGAGGGAATGAGCAGTTCTTC.